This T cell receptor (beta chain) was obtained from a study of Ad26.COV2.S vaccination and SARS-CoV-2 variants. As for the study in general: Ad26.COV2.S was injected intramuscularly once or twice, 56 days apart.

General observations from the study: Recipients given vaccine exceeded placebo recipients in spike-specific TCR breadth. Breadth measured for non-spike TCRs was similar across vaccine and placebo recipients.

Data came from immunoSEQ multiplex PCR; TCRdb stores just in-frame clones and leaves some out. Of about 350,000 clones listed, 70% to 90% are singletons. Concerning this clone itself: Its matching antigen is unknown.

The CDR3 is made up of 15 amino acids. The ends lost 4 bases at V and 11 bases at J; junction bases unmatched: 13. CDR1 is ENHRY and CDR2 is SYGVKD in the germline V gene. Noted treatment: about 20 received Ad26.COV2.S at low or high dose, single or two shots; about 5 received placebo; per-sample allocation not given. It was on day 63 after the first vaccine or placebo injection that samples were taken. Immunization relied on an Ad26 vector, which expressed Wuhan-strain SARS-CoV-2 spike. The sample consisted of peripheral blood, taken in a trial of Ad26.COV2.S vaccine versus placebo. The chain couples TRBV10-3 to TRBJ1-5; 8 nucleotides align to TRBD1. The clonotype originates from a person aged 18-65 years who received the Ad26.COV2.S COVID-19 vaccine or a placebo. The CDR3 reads CAISAAQGAAVTQHF. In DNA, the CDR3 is TGTGCCATCAGTGCGGCCCAGGGGGCCGCGGTAACCCAGCATTTT.